This T cell receptor (beta chain) came from a study of T cell responses to AZD1222 COVID-19 vaccine. Study-wide results and caveats: The study sampled repertoires only after the peak T cell response. Spike-specific TCR breadth and depth went up after people got two AZD1222 doses. Along spike, vaccine-associated CD4 TCRs were found throughout, with dominance at 160-218 and 743-854.

The CDR3 is made up of 16 amino acids. For this clone: No antigen is known for it.

The method was immunoSEQ multiplex PCR; TCRdb's version includes in-frame clones alone and lacks a portion of them. The sample has 95,000 to 120,000 clones; roughly 90% are singletons. Sequenced here: peripheral blood, sampled on day 0 of MenACWY control vaccination. The clonotype was recovered from an adult in good health. This chain joins TRBV12-2 and TRBJ2-7; TRBD1, the table's D call, was not compared with the DNA. TRBV12-2 is a recognized pseudogene. DNA for the CDR3: TGTGCAAGTCGTCCGAAACAGGGGTACGACTCCTACGAGCAGTACTTC. This translates into CASRPKQGYDSYEQYF.